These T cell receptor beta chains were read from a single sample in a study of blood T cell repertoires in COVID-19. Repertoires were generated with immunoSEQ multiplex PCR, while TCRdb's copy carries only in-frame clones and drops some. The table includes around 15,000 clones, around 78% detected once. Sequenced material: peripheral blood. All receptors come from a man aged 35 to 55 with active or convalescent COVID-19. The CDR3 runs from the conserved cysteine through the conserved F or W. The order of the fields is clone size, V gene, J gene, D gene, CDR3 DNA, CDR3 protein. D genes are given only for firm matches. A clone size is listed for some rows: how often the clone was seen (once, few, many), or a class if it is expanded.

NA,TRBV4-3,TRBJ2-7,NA,TGCGCCAGCAGCCAAGAATTAACAGGAACCACCTACGAGCAGTACTTC,CASSQELTGTTYEQYF
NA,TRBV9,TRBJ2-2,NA,TGTGCCAGCAGCGTAGGAGGTACCGGGGAGCTGTTTTTT,CASSVGGTGELFF
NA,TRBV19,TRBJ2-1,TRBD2,TGTGCCAGTAGCCCTAGCGGGGGGGCCCGGAGCTCCTACAATGAGCAGTTCTTC,CASSPSGGARSSYNEQFF
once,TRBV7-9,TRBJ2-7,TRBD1,TGTGCCAGCTCGGACAGGGTGATCTCCTACGAGCAGTACTTC,CASSDRVISYEQYF
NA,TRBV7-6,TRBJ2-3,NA,TGTGCCAGCAGCTTAGTGGCGCGGGGAAGCACAGATACGCAGTATTTT,CASSLVARGSTDTQYF
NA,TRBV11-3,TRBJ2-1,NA,TGTGCCAGCAGCTTACATGGGACTGACAGCGGCCCGGGGAATGAGCAGTTCTTC,CASSLHGTDSGPGNEQFF
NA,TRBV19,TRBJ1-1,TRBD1,TGTGCCAGTCTGCCAGAAGAATGGACAGGGATCGGGGAAGCTTTCTTT,CASLPEEWTGIGEAFF
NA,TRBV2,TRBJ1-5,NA,TGTGCCAGCAGTGAGAGTAACAGGGCGCAGCCCCAGCATTTT,CASSESNRAQPQHF
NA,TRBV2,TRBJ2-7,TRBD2,TGTGCCAGCAGCGGACTAGCGGCCTACTACGAGCAGTACTTC,CASSGLAAYYEQYF
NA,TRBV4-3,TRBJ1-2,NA,TGCGCCAGCAGCTATTCACCCAGGGCGGACTATGGCTACACCTTC,CASSYSPRADYGYTF
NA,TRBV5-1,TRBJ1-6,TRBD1,TGCGCCAGCCGGGACAGGAATAGGGGCAATTCACCCCTCCACTTT,CASRDRNRGNSPLHF
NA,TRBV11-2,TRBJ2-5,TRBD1,TGTGCCAGCAGCTTAGGGCAGGGGGCTTCTCGAGAGACCCAGTACTTC,CASSLGQGASRETQYF
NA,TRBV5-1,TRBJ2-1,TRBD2,TGCGCCAGCAGCTTGCCCTCTAGCGGGGGGGCCGATGAGCAGTTCTTC,CASSLPSSGGADEQFF
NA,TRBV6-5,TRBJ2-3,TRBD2,TGTGCCAGCAGTACTCAGCGGGGGGGCCCAGATACGCAGTATTTT,CASSTQRGGPDTQYF
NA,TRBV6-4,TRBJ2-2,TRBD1,TGTGCCAGCCGTTCCGGGACAGGGGAGCCCGGGGAGCTGTTTTTT,CASRSGTGEPGELFF
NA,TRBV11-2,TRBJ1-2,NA,TGTGCCAGCAGCGGGCAGTCTACGGGGGCTAACTATGGCTACACCTTC,CASSGQSTGANYGYTF
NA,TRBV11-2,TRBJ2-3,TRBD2,TGTGCCAGCAGCTTCGGGGGGGGTGGCACAGATACGCAGTATTTT,CASSFGGGGTDTQYF
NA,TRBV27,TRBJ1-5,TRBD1,TGTGCCAGCAGTTTATGGGCAGGGGGCGGTCAGCCCCAGCATTTT,CASSLWAGGGQPQHF
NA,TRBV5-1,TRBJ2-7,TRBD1,TGCGCCAGCAGCTTGGGGGACAGGGTGGCCCACGAGCAGTACTTC,CASSLGDRVAHEQYF
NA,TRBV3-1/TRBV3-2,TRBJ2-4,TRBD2,TGTGCCAGCAGCCATACTAGCGGGGAAAACATTCAGTACTTC,CASSHTSGENIQYF
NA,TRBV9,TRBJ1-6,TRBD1,TGTGCCAGCAGCGTGGCACAGGGGGCGGATTCACCCCTCCACTTT,CASSVAQGADSPLHF
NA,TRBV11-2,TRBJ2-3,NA,TGTGCCAGCAGCTTAAGGTTAGGCGGGGTCACAGATACGCAGTATTTT,CASSLRLGGVTDTQYF
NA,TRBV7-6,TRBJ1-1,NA,TGTGCCAGCAGCTTAGCAACAGGATACACTGAAGCTTTCTTT,CASSLATGYTEAFF
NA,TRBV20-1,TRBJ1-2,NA,TGCAGTGCTAGAGACAGGGGTCGGTTCACCTTC,CSARDRGRFTF